Listed below are T cell receptor beta chains from one sample, sequenced in a study of shared clonotypes between healthy human individuals. The assay was immunoSEQ multiplex PCR, and TCRdb's table has in-frame clones only and misses some. Of about 2.3 million clones listed, more than 80% are singletons. Sequenced sample: naive CD4+ T cells from PBMCs. The origin of the receptors is a man between 18 and 35 years old in good health. Some clones in this sample may be carry-over from other donors' samples. Each CDR3 is given without its conserved first and last residue. The D gene is left open where the match is weak.

cdr3_aa,v_call,d_call,j_call
AWSGGNNQPQH,TRBV30,.,TRBJ1-5
ASSQEDGRYNEQF,TRBV14,.,TRBJ2-1
ASRDRSYEQY,TRBV2,TRBD1,TRBJ2-7
ASSQDLGVEQF,TRBV4-1,.,TRBJ2-1
ASSSTGLDSNYGYT,TRBV18,TRBD1,TRBJ1-2
ASTRPGLTGYNEQF,TRBV28,TRBD2,TRBJ2-1
ATSGRPNSGNTIY,TRBV10-3,.,TRBJ1-3
ASTPPRARREKLF,TRBV2,.,TRBJ1-4
ASRLGLATVNEQF,TRBV5-4,TRBD2,TRBJ2-1
ASQLGGYGANVLT,TRBV18,.,TRBJ2-6
AWTITGGGGKAASSYNEQF,TRBV30,TRBD1,TRBJ2-1
ATRDRTNYGYT,TRBV28,TRBD1,TRBJ1-2